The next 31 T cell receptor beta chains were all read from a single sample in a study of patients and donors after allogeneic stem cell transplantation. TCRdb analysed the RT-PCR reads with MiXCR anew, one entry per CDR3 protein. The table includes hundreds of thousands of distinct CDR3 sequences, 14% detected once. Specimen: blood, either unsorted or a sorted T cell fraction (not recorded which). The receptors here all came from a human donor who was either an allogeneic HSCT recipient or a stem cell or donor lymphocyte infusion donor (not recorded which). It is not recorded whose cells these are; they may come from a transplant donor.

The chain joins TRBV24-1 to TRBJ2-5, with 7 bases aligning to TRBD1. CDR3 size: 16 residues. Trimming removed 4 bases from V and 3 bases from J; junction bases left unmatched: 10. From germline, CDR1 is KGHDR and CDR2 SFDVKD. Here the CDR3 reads CATSETKTGAKETQYF. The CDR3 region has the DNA TGTGCCACCAGTGAGACCAAAACAGGGGCCAAAGAGACCCAGTACTTC.

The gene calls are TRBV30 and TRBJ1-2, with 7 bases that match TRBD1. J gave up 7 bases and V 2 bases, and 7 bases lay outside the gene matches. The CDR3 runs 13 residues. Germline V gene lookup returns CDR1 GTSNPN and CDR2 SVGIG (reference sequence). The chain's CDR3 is CAWSLTGDGGYTF. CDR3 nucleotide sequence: TGTGCCTGGAGTTTAACAGGGGACGGTGGCTACACCTTC.

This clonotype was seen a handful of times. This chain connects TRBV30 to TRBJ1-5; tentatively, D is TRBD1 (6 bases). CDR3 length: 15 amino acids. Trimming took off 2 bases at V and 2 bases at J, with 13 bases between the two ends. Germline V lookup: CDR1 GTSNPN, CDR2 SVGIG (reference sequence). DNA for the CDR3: TGTGCCTGGAGTATTAAGAGACAGGGCAATCAGCCCCAGCATTTT. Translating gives CAWSIKRQGNQPQHF. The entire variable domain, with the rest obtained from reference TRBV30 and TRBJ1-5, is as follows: SQTIHQWPATLVQPVGSPLSLECTVEGTSNPNLYWYRQAAGRGLQLLFYSVGIGQISSEVPQNLSASRPQDRQFILSSKKLLLSDSGFYLCAWSIKRQGNQPQHFGDGTRLSIL.

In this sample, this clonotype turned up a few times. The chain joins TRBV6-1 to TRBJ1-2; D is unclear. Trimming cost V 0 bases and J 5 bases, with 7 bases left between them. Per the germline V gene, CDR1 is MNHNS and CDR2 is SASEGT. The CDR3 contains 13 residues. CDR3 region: CASSEAGVYGYTF. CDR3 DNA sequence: TGTGCCAGCAGTGAAGCAGGAGTATATGGCTACACCTTC.

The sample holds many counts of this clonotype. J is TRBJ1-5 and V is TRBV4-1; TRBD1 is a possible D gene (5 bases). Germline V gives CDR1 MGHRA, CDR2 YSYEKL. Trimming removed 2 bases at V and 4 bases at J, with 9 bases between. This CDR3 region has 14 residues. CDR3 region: CASSQQGGNQPQHF. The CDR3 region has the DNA TGCGCCAGCAGCCAACAGGGAGGGAATCAGCCCCAGCATTTT.

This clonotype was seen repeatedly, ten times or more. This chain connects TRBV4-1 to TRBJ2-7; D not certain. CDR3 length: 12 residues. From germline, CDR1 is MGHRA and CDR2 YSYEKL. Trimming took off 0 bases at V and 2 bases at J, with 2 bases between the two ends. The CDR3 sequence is CASSQDPYEQYF. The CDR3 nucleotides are TGCGCCAGCAGCCAAGATCCCTACGAGCAGTACTTC.

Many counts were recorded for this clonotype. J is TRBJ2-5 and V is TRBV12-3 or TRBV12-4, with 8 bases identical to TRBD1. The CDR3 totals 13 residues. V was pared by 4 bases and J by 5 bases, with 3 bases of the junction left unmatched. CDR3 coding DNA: TGTGCCAGCAGTTGGACAGGGAAGGAGACCCAGTACTTC. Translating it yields CASSWTGKETQYF.

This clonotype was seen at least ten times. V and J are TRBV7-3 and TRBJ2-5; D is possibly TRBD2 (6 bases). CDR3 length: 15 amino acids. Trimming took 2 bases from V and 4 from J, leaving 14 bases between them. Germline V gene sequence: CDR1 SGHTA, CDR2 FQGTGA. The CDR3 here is CASSLGGYGGETQYF. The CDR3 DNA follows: TGTGCCAGCAGCTTAGGGGGGTACGGGGGAGAGACCCAGTACTTC. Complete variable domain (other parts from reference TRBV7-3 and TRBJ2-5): GAGVSQTPSNKVTEKGKYVELRCDPISGHTALYWYRQSLGQGPEFLIYFQGTGAADDSGLPNDRFFAVRPEGSVSTLKIQRTERGDSAVYLCASSLGGYGGETQYFGPGTRLLVL.

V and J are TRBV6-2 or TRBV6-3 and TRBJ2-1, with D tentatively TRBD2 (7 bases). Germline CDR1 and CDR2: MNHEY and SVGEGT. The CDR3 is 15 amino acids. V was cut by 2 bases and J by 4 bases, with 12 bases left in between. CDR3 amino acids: CASSYPGGLYNEQFF. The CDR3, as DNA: TGTGCCAGCAGTTACCCGGGGGGCCTGTACAATGAGCAGTTCTTC.

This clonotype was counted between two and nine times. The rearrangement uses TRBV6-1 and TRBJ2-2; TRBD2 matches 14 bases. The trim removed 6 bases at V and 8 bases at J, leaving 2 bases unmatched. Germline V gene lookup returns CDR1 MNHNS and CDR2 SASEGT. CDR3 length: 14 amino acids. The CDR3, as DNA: TGTGCCAGCAGGGGACTAGCGGGAGCTGGGGAGCTGTTTTTT. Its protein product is CASRGLAGAGELFF.

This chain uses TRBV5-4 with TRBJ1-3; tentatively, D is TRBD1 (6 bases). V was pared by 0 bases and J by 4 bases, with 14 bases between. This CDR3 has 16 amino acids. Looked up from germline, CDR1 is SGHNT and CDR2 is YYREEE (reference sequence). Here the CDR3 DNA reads TGTGCCAGCAGCTTGGATGGGGGGCATGGCGGAAACACCATATATTTT. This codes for CASSLDGGHGGNTIYF. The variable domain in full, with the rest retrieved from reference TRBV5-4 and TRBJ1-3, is ETGVTQSPTHLIKTRGQQVTLRCSSQSGHNTVSWYQQALGQGPQFIFQYYREEENGRGNFPPRFSGLQFPNYSSELNVNALELDDSALYLCASSLDGGHGGNTIYFGEGSWLTVV.

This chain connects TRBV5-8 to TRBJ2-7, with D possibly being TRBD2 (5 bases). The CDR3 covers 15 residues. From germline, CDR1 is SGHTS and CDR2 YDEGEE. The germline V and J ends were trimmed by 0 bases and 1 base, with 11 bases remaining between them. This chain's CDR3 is CASSLEADKSYEQYF. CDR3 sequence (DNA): TGTGCCAGCAGCTTGGAAGCGGATAAGTCCTACGAGCAGTACTTC. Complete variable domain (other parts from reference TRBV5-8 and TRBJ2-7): EAGVTQSPTHLIKTRGQQATLRCSPISGHTSVYWYQQALGLGLQFLLWYDEGEERNRGNFPPRFSGRQFPNYSSELNVNALELEDSALYLCASSLEADKSYEQYFGPGTRLTVT.

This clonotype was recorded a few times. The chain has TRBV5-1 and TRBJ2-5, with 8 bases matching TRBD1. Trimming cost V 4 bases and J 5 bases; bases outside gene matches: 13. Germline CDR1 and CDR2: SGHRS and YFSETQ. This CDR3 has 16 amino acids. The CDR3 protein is CASSPHGAGGKETQYF. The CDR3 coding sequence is TGCGCCAGCAGCCCACACGGCGCAGGGGGCAAGGAGACCCAGTACTTC.

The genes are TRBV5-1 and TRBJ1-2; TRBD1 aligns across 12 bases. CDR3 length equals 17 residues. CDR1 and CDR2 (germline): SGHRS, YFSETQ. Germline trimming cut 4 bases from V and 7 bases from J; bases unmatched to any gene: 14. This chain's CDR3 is CASSEPGQGAELRGYTF. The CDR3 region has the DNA TGCGCCAGCAGCGAGCCGGGACAGGGGGCTGAACTCCGTGGCTACACCTTC.

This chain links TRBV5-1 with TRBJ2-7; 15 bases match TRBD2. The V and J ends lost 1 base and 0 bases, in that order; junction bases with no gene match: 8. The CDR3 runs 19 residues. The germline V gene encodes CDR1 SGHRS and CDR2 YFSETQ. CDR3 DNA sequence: TGCGCCAGCAGCTTGACGGGACTAGCGGGAGGCCTACGCTCCTACGAGCAGTACTTC. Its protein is CASSLTGLAGGLRSYEQYF. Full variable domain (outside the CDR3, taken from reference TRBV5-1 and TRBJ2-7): KAGVTQTPRYLIKTRGQQVTLSCSPISGHRSVSWYQQTPGQGLQFLFEYFSETQRNKGNFPGRFSGRQFSNSRSEMNVSTLELGDSALYLCASSLTGLAGGLRSYEQYFGPGTRLTVT.

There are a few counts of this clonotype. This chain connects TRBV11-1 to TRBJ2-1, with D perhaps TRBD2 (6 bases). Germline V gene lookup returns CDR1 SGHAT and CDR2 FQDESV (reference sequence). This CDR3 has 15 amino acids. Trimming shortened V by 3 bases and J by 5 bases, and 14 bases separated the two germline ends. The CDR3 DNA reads TGTGCCAGCAGCTTGTTGGCTAGCGTAGACAATGAGCAGTTCTTC. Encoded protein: CASSLLASVDNEQFF.

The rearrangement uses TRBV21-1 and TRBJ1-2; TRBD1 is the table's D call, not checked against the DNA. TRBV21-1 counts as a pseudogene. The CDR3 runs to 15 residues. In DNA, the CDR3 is TGTGCCAGCGGAAAGCCCCAGACAGGGGATGATGGCTACACCTTC. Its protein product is CASGKPQTGDDGYTF.

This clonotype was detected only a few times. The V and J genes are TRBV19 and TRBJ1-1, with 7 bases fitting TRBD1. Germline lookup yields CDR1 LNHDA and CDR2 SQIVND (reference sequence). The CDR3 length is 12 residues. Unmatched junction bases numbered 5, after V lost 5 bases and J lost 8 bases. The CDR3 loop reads CASSRATGEAFF. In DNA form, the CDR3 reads TGTGCCAGTAGTCGAGCGACAGGGGAAGCTTTCTTT. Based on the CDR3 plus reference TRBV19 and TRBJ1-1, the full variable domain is DGGITQSPKYLFRKEGQNVTLSCEQNLNHDAMYWYRQDPGQGLRLIYYSQIVNDFQKGDIAEGYSVSREKKESFPLTVTSAQKNPTAFYLCASSRATGEAFFGQGTRLTVV.

CDR3 region: CASSIKRTGNRGTEAFF. The CDR3 DNA sequence: TGTGCCAGCAGTATCAAAAGGACAGGGAATAGGGGCACTGAAGCTTTCTTT. V and J are TRBV6-1 and TRBJ1-1, with TRBD1 identical over 8 bases. Losses at the gene ends were 5 bases for V and 4 bases for J; bases not matched to a gene: 15. CDR1 is MNHNS and CDR2 is SASEGT in the germline V gene. The CDR3 loop spans 17 amino acids.

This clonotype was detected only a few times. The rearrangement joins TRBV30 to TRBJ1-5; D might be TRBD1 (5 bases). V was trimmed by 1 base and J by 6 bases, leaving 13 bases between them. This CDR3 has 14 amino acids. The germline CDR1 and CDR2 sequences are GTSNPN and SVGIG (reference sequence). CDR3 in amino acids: CAWSAGAPGQPQHF. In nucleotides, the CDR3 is TGTGCCTGGAGTGCCGGGGCCCCCGGTCAGCCCCAGCATTTT.

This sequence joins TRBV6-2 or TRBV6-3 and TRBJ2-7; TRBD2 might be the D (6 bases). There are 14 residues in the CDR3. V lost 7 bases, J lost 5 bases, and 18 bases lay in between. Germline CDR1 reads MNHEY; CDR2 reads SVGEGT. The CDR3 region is CASTPGGSQNEQYF. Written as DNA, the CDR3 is TGTGCCAGCACCCCTGGGGGGAGTCAGAACGAGCAGTACTTC.

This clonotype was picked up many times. For the CDR3, the DNA is TGCAGTGCTGAGCTTACAGGGGGGCGCCCCGGGGAGCTGTTTTTT. Its translation is CSAELTGGRPGELFF. The rearrangement joins TRBV20-1 to TRBJ2-2, with TRBD1 matching over 8 bases. There are 15 residues in the CDR3. J was trimmed by 6 bases and V by 5 bases; bases with no gene match: 11. Germline assignment: CDR1 DFQATT and CDR2 SNEGSKA (reference sequence).

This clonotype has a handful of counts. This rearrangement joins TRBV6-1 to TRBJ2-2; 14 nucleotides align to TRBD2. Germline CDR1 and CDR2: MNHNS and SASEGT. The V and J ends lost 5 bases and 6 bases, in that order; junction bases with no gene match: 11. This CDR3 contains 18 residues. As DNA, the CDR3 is TGTGCCAGCAGTCCGACTAGCGGGAGGGCCCTTGAATCCGGGGAGCTGTTTTTT. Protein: CASSPTSGRALESGELFF.

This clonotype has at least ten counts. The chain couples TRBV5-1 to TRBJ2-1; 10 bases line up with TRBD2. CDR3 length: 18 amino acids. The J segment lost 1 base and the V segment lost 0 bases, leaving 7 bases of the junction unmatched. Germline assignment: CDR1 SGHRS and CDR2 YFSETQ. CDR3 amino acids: CASSLAGSGRQSYNEQFF. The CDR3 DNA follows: TGCGCCAGCAGCTTGGCAGGTAGCGGGAGGCAGTCCTACAATGAGCAGTTCTTC. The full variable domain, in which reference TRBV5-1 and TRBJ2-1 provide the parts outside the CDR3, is KAGVTQTPRYLIKTRGQQVTLSCSPISGHRSVSWYQQTPGQGLQFLFEYFSETQRNKGNFPGRFSGRQFSNSRSEMNVSTLELGDSALYLCASSLAGSGRQSYNEQFFGPGTRLTVL.

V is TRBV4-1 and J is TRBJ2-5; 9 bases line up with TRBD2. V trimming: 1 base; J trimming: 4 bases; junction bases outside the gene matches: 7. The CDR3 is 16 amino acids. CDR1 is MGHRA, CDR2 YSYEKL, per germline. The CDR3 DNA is TGCGCCAGCAGCCAAGGGTTAGCGGGAGAGGGAGAGACCCAGTACTTC. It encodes CASSQGLAGEGETQYF.

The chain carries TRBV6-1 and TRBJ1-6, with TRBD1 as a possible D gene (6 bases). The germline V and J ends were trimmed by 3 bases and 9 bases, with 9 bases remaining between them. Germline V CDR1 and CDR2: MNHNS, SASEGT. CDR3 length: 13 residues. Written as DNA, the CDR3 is TGTGCCAGCAGTGAGAGGACAGTTTCACCCCTCCACTTT. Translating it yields CASSERTVSPLHF.

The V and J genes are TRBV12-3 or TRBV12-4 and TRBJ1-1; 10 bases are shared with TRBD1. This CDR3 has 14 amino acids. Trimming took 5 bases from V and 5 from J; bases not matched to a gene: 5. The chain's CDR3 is CASSLTGGKTEAFF. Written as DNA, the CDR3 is TGTGCCAGCAGTCTGACAGGGGGCAAAACTGAAGCTTTCTTT.

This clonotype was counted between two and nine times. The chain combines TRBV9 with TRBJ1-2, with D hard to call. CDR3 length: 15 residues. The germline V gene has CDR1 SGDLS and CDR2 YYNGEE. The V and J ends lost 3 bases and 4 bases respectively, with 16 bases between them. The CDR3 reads CASSAQPRVGYGYTF. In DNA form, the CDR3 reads TGTGCCAGCAGCGCACAACCGCGGGTGGGCTATGGCTACACCTTC.

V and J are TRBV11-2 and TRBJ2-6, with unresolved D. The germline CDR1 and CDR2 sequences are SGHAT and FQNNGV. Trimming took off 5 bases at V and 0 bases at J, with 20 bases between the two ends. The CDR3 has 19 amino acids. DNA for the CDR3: TGTGCCAGCAGCCGTAGGGTCGGGCGGAGATACTCTGGGGCCAACGTCCTGACTTTC. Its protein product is CASSRRVGRRYSGANVLTF. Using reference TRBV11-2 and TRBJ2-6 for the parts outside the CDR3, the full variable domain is EAGVAQSPRYKIIEKRQSVAFWCNPISGHATLYWYQQILGQGPKLLIQFQNNGVVDDSQLPKDRFSAERLKGVDSTLKIQPAKLEDSAVYLCASSRRVGRRYSGANVLTFGAGSRLTVL.

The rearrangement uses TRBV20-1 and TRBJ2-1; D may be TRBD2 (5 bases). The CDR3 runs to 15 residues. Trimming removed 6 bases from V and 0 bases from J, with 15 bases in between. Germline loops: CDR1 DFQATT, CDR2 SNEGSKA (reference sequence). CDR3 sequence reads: CSAPISGRSYNEQFF. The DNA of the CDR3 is TGCAGTGCCCCAATAAGCGGACGCTCCTACAATGAGCAGTTCTTC.

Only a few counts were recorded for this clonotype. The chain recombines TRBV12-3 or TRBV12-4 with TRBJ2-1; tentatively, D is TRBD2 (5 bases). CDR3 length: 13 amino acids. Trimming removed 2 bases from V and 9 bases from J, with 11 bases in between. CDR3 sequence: CASSLTSRGEQFF. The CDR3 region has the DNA TGTGCCAGCAGTTTAACCTCCCGGGGTGAGCAGTTCTTC.